This record covers a single T cell receptor (beta chain). The antigen is undetermined. These data belong to a study of cytomegalovirus exposure and HLA in healthy donors. Study-level background: The roughly 130 validation repertoires, a later analysis reported, used the same platform as the approximately 730 repertoires from the first cohort.

From germline, CDR1 is SNHLY and CDR2 FYNNEI. CDR3 length: 15 amino acids. Unmatched junction bases numbered 3, after V lost 4 bases and J lost 0 bases. Study-level results: Subsequent analysis found a tendency for first-cohort TCR clusters to co-occur within the 120 or so validation repertoires. It was approximately 160 TCR beta chains that were listed as cytomegalovirus-associated. Rare TCR sequences dominated, though some public TCRs recurred in many donors.

Sequenced by immunoSEQ multiplex PCR; TCRdb stores in-frame clones only, minus some. The top ten hold about 6.4% of the sample, which has some 140,000 clones, 90% seen once. This clonotype was obtained from a woman aged 25-40 years in good health and CMV-seropositive. The sequencing input was PBMCs. This rearrangement joins TRBV2 to TRBJ2-7; 10 nucleotides agree with TRBD1. This CDR3 is CASSGGTGDSYEQYF. CDR3 nucleotide sequence: TGTGCCAGCAGTGGGGGGACAGGGGACTCCTACGAGCAGTACTTC. Variable domain in full (rest from reference TRBV2 and TRBJ2-7): EPEVTQTPSHQVTQMGQEVILRCVPISNHLYFYWYRQILGQKVEFLVSFYNNEISEKSEIFDDQFSVERPDGSNFTLKIRSTKLEDSAMYFCASSGGTGDSYEQYFGPGTRLTVT.